These 3 T cell receptor beta chains share one sample of origin, sequenced in a study of blood T cell repertoires in COVID-19. The table came from immunoSEQ multiplex PCR; TCRdb's copy has only in-frame clones and leaves some out. The table records roughly 250,000 clones, around four fifths of them present only once. The source material was peripheral blood. Receptor source: a man aged 35 to 55 with active or convalescent COVID-19.

In this sample, this clone turned up a few times. The chain joins TRBV29-1 to TRBJ1-6; TRBD1 is a possible D gene (5 bases). Germline V gene lookup returns CDR1 SQVTM and CDR2 ANQGSEA. The CDR3 runs to 13 residues. Trimming took 4 bases from V and 7 from J, leaving 11 bases between them. CDR3 bases: TGCAGCGTTGGCGGGGACGGGAATTCACCCCTCCACTTT. It specifies CSVGGDGNSPLHF.

This clone has just a few counts. V and J are TRBV14 and TRBJ1-2; TRBD1 matches at 7 bases. V dropped 3 bases and J dropped 7; count of bases not matched to a gene: 8. Per the germline V gene, CDR1 is SGHDN and CDR2 is FVKESK. The CDR3 totals 14 residues. CDR3 DNA sequence: TGTGCCAGCAGCCATCAGGGGGACGGAGGTGGCTACACCTTC. It is translated as CASSHQGDGGGYTF.

This rearrangement joins TRBV5-4 to TRBJ2-2; no firm D call. The CDR3 loop spans 14 amino acids. Germline CDR1 and CDR2: SGHNT and YYREEE (reference sequence). V shed 7 bases and J shed 1 base, with 11 bases lying between them. CDR3 sequence reads: CASATPGNTGELFF. The CDR3 nucleotides are TGTGCCAGCGCCACCCCCGGGAACACCGGGGAGCTGTTTTTT. Together with reference TRBV5-4 and TRBJ2-2, the CDR3 gives the full variable domain: ETGVTQSPTHLIKTRGQQVTLRCSSQSGHNTVSWYQQALGQGPQFIFQYYREEENGRGNFPPRFSGLQFPNYSSELNVNALELDDSALYLCASATPGNTGELFFGEGSRLTVL.